These 8 T cell receptor gamma chains share one sample of origin, sequenced in a study of intestinal T cells in coeliac disease. About 10 formalin-fixed paraffin-embedded scrolls, each 5 µm thick, supplied each case's genomic DNA. Using around 200 ng of biopsy DNA, TRG was amplified with LymphoTrack primers. TCRdb reprocessed the multiplex PCR reads through CATT. The profile shows 2,000 to 3,000 gamma-chain clones, 40% to 55% of them singletons. The sequenced sample was a duodenal biopsy. These receptors all come from a human donor with celiac disease.

As for this clone: One end of the junction does not line up with germline, which may come from a read error. This same CDR3 is encoded by further DNA sequences in the sample. This chain joins TRGV2 and TRGJP2. CDR3 size: 18 residues. Germline V gene sequence: CDR1 EGSNGY, CDR2 YDSYNSKV. CDR3 amino acids: CATWDSPGIPSSDWIKTF. The CDR3 bases are TGTGCCACCTGGGACTCCCCAGGTATCCCTAGTAGTGATTGGATCAAAACGTTT.

This clone occurred once. Distinct nucleotide sequences in the sample also encode this CDR3. This chain connects TRGV3 to TRGJ1 or TRGJ2. The V gene end was trimmed by 0 bases and the J gene end by 3 bases; junction bases not matched to a gene: 5. The CDR3 consists of 14 residues. Germline lookup yields CDR1 VTNTFY and CDR2 YDVSTARD (reference sequence). CDR3 loop: CATWDRPLYYKKLF. In DNA form, the CDR3 reads TGTGCCACCTGGGACAGGCCCCTTTATTATAAGAAACTCTTT.

The gene calls are TRGV11 and TRGJ1 or TRGJ2. TRGV11 qualifies as an ORF whose function is uncertain. CDR3 length: 16 residues. CDR3 loop: CAAGLGTTVLYYKKLF. CDR3 sequence (DNA): TGTGCTGCTGGATTAGGCACTACGGTCCTTTATTATAAGAAACTCTTT.

To note about this clone: A much larger clone lies a single base off, so this may be a read error. This chain uses TRGV8 with TRGJP1. This CDR3 is built from 14 residues. Per germline, CDR1 VENAVY and CDR2 YDSYNSRV. The ends lost 2 bases at V and 3 bases at J; junction bases unmatched: 3. CDR3 coding DNA: TGTGCCACCTGGGATAACTCCACTGGTTGGTTCAAGATATTT. Translating it yields CATWDNSTGWFKIF.

The rearrangement uses TRGV5 and TRGJ1 or TRGJ2. The junction had 2 bases not matched to a gene; V was cut back by 8 bases and J by 4 bases. The CDR3 length is 10 residues. The germline CDR1 and CDR2 sequences are VINAFY and YDVSNSKD. The CDR3 protein is CATFYYKKLF. The CDR3 nucleotides are TGTGCCACCTTCTATTATAAGAAACTCTTT.

V and J are TRGV8 and TRGJ1 or TRGJ2. The CDR3 spans 18 residues. After removal of 2 bases from V and 2 bases from J, the junction contained 18 bases not matched to a gene. Germline-derived CDR1 and CDR2 are VENAVY and YDSYNSRV. The CDR3 nucleotides read TGTGCCACCTGGGATACGGGGGATTTTTTTGGGGATTATTATAAGAAACTCTTT. Translating gives CATWDTGDFFGDYYKKLF.

The gene calls are TRGV3 and TRGJP2. After removal of 2 bases from V and 2 bases from J, the junction contained 5 bases not matched to a gene. Germline CDR1 VTNTFY, CDR2 YDVSTARD (reference sequence). This CDR3 contains 15 residues. CDR3 sequence: CATWDISSSDWIKTF. The CDR3 nucleotides read TGTGCCACCTGGGACATATCGAGTAGTGATTGGATCAAGACGTTT.

V is TRGV11 and J is TRGJ1 or TRGJ2. TRGV11 is an open reading frame, and its role is uncertain. Trimming took 2 bases from V and 10 from J; bases not matched to a gene: 2. The CDR3 contains 11 residues. The CDR3 sequence is CACWIRLKKLF. In nucleotides, the CDR3 is TGTGCCTGCTGGATTAGGCTAAAGAAACTCTTT.